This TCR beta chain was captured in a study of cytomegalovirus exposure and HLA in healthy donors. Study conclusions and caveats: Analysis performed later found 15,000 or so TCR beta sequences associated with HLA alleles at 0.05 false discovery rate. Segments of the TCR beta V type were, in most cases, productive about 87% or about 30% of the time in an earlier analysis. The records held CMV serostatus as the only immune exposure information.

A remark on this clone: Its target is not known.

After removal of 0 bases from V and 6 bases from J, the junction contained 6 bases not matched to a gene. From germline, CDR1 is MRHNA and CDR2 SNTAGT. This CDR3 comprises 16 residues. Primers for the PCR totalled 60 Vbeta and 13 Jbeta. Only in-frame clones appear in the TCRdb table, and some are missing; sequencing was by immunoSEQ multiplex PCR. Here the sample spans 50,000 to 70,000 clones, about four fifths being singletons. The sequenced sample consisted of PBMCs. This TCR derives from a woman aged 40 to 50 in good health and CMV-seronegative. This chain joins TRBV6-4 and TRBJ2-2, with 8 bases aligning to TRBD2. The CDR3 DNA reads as TGTGCCAGCAGTGACTCAGCGGGAGAAGGGGCCGGGGAGCTGTTTTTT. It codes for CASSDSAGEGAGELFF.